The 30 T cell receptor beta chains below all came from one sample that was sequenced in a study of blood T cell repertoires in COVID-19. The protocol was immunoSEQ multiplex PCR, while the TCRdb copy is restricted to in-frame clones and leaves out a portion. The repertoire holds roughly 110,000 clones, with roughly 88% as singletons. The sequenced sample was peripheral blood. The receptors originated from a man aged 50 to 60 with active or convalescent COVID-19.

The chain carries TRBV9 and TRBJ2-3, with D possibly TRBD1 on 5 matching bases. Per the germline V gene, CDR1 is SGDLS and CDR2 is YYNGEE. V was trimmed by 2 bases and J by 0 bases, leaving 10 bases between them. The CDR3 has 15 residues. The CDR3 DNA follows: TGTGCCAGCAGCGTGGCAGGGATTAGCACAGATACGCAGTATTTT. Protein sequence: CASSVAGISTDTQYF.

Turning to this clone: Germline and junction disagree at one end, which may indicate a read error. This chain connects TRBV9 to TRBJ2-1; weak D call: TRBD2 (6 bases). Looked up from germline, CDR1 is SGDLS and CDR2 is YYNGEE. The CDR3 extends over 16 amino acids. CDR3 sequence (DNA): TGTGCCAGCAGCCCCCGAGGAGCGGGCTCCTACAATGAGCAGGTCTTC. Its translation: CASSPRGAGSYNEQVF. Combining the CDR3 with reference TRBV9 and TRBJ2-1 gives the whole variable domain DSGVTQTPKHLITATGQRVTLRCSPRSGDLSVYWYQQSLDQGLQFLIQYYNGEERAKGNILERFSAQQFPDLHSELNLSSLELGDSALYFCASSPRGAGSYNEQVFGPGTRLTVL.

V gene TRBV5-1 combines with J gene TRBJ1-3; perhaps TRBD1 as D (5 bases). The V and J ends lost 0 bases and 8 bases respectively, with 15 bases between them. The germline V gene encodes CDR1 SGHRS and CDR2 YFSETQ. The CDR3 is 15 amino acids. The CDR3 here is CASSLAMGRVDTIYF. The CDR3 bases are TGCGCCAGCAGCTTGGCAATGGGCAGGGTAGACACCATATATTTT.

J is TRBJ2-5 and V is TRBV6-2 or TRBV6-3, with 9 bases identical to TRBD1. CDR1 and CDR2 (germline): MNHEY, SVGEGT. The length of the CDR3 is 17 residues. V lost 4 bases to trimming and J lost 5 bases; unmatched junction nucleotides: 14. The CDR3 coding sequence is TGTGCCAGCAGTTCCTACAGGGGGCCTCTTCTCTCGGAGACCCAGTACTTC. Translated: CASSSYRGPLLSETQYF.

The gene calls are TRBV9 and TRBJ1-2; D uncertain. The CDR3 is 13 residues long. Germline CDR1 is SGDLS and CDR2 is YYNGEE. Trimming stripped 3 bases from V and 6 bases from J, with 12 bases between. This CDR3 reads CASSDRVTNGYTF. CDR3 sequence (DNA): TGTGCCAGCAGCGACCGGGTCACGAATGGCTACACCTTC.

The DNA for the CDR3 is TGCAGCGTAGGAGGGGCTGGGGCCAACGTCCTGACTTTC. The encoded protein is CSVGGAGANVLTF. The V and J genes are TRBV29-1 and TRBJ2-6, with TRBD2 as a possible D gene (6 bases). This CDR3 comprises 13 residues. V was trimmed by 6 bases and J by 2 bases, leaving 8 bases between them. The germline CDR1 and CDR2 sequences are SQVTM and ANQGSEA. The full variable domain, completed using reference TRBV29-1 and TRBJ2-6, is SAVISQKPSRDICQRGTSLTIQCQVDSQVTMMFWYRQQPGQSLTLIATANQGSEATYESGFVIDKFPISRPNLTFSTLTVSNMSPEDSSIYLCSVGGAGANVLTFGAGSRLTVL.

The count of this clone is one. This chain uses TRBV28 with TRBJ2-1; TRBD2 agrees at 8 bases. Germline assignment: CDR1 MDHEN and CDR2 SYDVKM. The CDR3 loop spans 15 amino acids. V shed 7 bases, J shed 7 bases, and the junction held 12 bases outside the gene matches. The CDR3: CASNYPTSGGNEQFF. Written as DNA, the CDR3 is TGTGCCAGCAACTACCCAACTAGCGGAGGGAATGAGCAGTTCTTC.

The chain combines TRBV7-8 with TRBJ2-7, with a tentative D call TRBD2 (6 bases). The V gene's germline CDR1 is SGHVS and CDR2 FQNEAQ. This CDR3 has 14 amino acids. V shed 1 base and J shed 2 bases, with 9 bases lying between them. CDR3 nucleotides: TGTGCCAGCAGCTTAGTCGGCGGGACCTACGAGCAGTACTTC. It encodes CASSLVGGTYEQYF.

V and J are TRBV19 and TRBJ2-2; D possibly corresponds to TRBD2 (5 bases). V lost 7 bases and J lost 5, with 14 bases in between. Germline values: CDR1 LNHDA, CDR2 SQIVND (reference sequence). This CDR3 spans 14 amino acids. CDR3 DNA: TGTGCCAGTAACGATCGGGGTAGGACCGGGGAGCTGTTTTTT. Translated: CASNDRGRTGELFF.

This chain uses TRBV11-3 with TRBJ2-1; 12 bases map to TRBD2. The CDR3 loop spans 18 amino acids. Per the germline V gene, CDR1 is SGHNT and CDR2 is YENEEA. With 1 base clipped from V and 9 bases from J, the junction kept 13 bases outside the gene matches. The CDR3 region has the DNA TGTGCCAGCAGCTTAGGACTAGCGGGAGCGGGTATACACCGTGAGCAGTTCTTC. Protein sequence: CASSLGLAGAGIHREQFF.

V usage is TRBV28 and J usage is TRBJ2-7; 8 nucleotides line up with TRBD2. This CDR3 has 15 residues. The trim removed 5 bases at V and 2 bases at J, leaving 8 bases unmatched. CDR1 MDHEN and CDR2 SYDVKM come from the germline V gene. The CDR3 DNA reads TGTGCCAGCAGTAAAGAACCGGGACTAGCCTACGAGCAGTACTTC. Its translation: CASSKEPGLAYEQYF.

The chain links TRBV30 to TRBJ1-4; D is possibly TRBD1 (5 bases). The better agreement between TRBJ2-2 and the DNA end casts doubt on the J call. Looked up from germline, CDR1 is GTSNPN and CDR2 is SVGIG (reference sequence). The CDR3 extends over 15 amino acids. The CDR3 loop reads CAWSGKTEQWQELFF. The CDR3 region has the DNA TGTGCCTGGAGTGGGAAGACAGAGCAATGGCAGGAGCTGTTTTTT.

CDR3 sequence: CASSETGPQPQHF. The DNA of the CDR3 is TGCGCCAGCAGTGAGACAGGGCCTCAGCCCCAGCATTTT. The V and J genes are TRBV10-1 and TRBJ1-5, with D tentatively TRBD1 (6 bases). Germline V gene data show CDR1 as WNHNN and CDR2 as SYGVQD (reference sequence). The CDR3 length is 13 residues. V dropped 2 bases and J dropped 6 bases, with 8 bases sitting between them.

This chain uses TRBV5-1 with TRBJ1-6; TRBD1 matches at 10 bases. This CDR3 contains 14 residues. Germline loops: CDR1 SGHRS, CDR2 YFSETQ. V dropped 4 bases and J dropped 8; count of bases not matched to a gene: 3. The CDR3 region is CASSPGQGDSPLHF. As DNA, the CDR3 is TGCGCCAGCAGCCCCGGACAGGGGGATTCACCCCTCCACTTT.

The CDR3 sequence is CASSFNSPTNEKLFF. CDR3 nucleotide sequence: TGCGCCAGCAGCTTTAACAGCCCAACTAATGAAAAACTGTTTTTT. The rearrangement uses TRBV5-1 and TRBJ1-4; D ambiguous. CDR3 size: 15 residues. Germline V gives CDR1 SGHRS, CDR2 YFSETQ. V lost 2 bases, J lost 0 bases, and 8 bases lay in between. The variable domain in full, with the rest retrieved from reference TRBV5-1 and TRBJ1-4, is KAGVTQTPRYLIKTRGQQVTLSCSPISGHRSVSWYQQTPGQGLQFLFEYFSETQRNKGNFPGRFSGRQFSNSRSEMNVSTLELGDSALYLCASSFNSPTNEKLFFGSGTQLSVL.

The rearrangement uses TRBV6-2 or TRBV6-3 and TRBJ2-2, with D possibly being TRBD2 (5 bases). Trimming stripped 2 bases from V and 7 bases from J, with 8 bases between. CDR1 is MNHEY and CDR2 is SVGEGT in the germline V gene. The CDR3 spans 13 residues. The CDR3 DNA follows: TGTGCCAGCAGTTACGGCGAGGGCGGGGAGCTGTTTTTT. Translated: CASSYGEGGELFF.

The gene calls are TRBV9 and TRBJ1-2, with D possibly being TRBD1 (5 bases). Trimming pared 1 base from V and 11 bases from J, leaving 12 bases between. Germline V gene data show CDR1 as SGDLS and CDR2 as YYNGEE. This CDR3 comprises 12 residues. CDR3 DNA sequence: TGTGCCAGCAGCGTAACTACAGGACGATACACCTTC. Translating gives CASSVTTGRYTF.

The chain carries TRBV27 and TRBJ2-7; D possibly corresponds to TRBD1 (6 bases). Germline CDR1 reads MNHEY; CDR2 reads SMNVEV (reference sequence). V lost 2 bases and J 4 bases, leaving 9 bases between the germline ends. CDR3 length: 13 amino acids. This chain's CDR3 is CASSLDRSYEQYF. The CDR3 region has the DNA TGTGCCAGCAGTTTAGACAGGAGTTACGAGCAGTACTTC.

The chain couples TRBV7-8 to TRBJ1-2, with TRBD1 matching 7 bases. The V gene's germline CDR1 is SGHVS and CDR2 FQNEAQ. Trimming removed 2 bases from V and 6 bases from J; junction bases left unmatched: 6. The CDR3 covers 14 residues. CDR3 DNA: TGTGCCAGCAGCTTAAGAGGGCAGGGGGATGGCTACACCTTC. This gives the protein CASSLRGQGDGYTF.

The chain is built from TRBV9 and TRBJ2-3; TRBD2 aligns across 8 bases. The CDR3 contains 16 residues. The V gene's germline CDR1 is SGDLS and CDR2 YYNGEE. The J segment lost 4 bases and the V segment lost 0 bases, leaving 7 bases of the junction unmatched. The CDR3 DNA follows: TGTGCCAGCAGCGTAGTGGACGGGAGGGCCCCAGATACGCAGTATTTT. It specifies CASSVVDGRAPDTQYF. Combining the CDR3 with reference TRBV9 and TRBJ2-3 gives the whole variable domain DSGVTQTPKHLITATGQRVTLRCSPRSGDLSVYWYQQSLDQGLQFLIQYYNGEERAKGNILERFSAQQFPDLHSELNLSSLELGDSALYFCASSVVDGRAPDTQYFGPGTRLTVL.

CDR3 in DNA: TGTGCCAGCAGCCACCAGGGTCGCGCCACCGAGCAGTACTTC. Its translation is CASSHQGRATEQYF. This chain links TRBV13 with TRBJ2-7; TRBD1 is a possible D gene (5 bases). Germline CDR1 is PRHDT and CDR2 is FYEKMQ (reference sequence). V was shortened by 5 bases and J by 6 bases, with 17 bases between the two germline ends. This CDR3 has 14 residues.

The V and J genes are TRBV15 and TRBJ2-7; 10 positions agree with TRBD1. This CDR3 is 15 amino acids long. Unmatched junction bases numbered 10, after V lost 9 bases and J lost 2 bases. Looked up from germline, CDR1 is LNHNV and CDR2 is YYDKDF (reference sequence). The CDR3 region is CATGDRGDSPYEQYF. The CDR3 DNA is TGTGCCACGGGGGACAGGGGTGATTCCCCCTACGAGCAGTACTTC.

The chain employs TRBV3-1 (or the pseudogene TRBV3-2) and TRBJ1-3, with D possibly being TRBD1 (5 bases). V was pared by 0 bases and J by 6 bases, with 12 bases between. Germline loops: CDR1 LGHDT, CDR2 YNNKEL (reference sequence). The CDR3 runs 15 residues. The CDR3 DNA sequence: TGTGCCAGCAGCCAAGATTGGGGCAGTATAAACACCATATATTTT. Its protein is CASSQDWGSINTIYF.

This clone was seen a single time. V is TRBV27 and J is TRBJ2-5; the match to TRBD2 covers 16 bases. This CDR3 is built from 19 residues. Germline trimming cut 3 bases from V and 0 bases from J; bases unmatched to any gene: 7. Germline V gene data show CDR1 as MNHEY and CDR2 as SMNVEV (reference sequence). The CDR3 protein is CASSLKGLAGGWYQETQYF. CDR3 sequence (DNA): TGTGCCAGCAGTTTGAAGGGACTAGCGGGAGGGTGGTACCAAGAGACCCAGTACTTC.

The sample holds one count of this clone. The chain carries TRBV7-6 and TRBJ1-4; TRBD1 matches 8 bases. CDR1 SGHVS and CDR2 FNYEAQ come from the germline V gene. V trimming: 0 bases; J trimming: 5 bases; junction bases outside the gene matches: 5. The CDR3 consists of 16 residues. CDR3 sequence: CASSLAAGQGNEKLFF. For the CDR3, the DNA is TGTGCCAGCAGCTTAGCGGCAGGACAGGGAAATGAAAAACTGTTTTTT.

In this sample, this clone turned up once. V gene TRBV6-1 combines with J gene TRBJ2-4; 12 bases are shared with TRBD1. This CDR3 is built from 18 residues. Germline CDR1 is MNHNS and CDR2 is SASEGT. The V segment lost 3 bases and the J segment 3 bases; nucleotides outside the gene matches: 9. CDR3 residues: CASSDRDRGLLGKNIQYF. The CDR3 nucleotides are TGTGCCAGCAGTGACCGGGACAGGGGGCTTTTGGGCAAAAACATTCAGTACTTC.

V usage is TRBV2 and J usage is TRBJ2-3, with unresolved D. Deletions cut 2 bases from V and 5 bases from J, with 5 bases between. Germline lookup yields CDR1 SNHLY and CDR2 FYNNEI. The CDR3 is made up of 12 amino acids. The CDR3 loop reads CASSELKDTQYF. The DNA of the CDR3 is TGTGCCAGCAGTGAACTAAAAGATACGCAGTATTTT.

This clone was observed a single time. CDR3 in DNA: TGTGCCAGCAGCTTGGACAGGGTTAATGGCTACACCTTC. Its protein is CASSLDRVNGYTF. This chain uses TRBV5-4 with TRBJ1-2; D possibly corresponds to TRBD1 (6 bases). This CDR3 has 13 amino acids. V was clipped by 0 bases and J by 6 bases, with 9 bases between them. Germline V gene data show CDR1 as SGHNT and CDR2 as YYREEE (reference sequence).

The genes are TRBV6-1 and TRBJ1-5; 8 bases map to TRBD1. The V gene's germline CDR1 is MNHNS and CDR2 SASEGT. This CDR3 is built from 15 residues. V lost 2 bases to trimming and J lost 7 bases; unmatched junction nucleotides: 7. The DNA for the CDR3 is TGTGCCAGCAGTGAAAATCCAGGGGGCGAACAGCCCCAGCATTTT. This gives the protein CASSENPGGEQPQHF.

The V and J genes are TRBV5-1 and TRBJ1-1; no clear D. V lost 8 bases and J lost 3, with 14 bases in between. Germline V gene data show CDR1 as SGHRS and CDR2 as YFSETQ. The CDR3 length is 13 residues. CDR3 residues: CASSERVDTEAFF. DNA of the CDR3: TGCGCCAGTTCCGAACGCGTAGACACTGAAGCTTTCTTT.